This T cell receptor (beta chain) comes out of a study of beta chain features in type 1 diabetes. Every bit of the isolated RNA underwent reverse transcription, so sequencing read expressed TCRB transcripts. The table came from immunoSEQ multiplex PCR; TCRdb's copy has only in-frame clones and leaves some out. The sample yields about 350,000 clones, around 20% seen once. CD45RO/CCR7/CD25/CD127/CD95/CD27 staining was used to isolate CD4+ naive, central memory, regulatory and stem cell-like memory cells by sorting. Trimming took 3 bases from V and 4 from J, leaving 4 bases between them. Per germline, CDR1 DFQATT and CDR2 SNEGSKA (reference sequence). The CDR3 has 11 amino acids.

Sequenced: naive CD4+ T cells from blood. The receptor's source is a woman younger than 30 in good health. The rearrangement joins TRBV20-1 to TRBJ1-3, with D unclear. The CDR3 DNA reads as TGCAGTGCTAGTGAGGGAAACACCATATATTTT. Amino acid sequence: CSASEGNTIYF.